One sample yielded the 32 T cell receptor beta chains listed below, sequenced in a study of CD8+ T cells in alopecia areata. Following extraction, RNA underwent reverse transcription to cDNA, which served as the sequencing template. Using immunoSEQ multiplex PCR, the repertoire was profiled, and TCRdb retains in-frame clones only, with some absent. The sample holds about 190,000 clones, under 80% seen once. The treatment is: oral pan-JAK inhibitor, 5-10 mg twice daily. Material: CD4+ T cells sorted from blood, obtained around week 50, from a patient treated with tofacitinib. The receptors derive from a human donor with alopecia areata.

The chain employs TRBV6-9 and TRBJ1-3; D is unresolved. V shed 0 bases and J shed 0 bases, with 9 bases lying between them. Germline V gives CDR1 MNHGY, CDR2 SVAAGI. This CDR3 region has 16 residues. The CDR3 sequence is CASSYSGRSSGNTIYF. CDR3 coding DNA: TGTGCCAGCAGTTATTCTGGCAGGAGCTCTGGAAACACCATATATTTT.

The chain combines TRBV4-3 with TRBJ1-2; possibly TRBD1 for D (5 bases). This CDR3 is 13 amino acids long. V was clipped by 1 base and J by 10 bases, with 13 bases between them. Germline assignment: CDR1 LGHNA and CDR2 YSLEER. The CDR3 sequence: CASSQGRAADYTF. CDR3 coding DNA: TGCGCCAGCAGCCAAGGCAGGGCCGCGGACTACACCTTC.

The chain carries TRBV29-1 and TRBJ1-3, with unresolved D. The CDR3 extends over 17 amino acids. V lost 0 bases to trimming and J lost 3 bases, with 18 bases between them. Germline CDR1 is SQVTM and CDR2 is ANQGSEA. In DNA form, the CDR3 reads TGCAGCGTTGAAGACACGAATAACCCAATCCTTGGAAACACCATATATTTT. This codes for CSVEDTNNPILGNTIYF.

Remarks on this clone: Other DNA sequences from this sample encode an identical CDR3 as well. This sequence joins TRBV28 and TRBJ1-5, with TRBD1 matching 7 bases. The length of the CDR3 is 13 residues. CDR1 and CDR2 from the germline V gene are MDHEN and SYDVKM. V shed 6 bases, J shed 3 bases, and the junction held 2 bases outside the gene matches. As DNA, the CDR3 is TGTGCCAGCAGAGACAGGGACAATCAGCCCCAGCATTTT. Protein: CASRDRDNQPQHF.

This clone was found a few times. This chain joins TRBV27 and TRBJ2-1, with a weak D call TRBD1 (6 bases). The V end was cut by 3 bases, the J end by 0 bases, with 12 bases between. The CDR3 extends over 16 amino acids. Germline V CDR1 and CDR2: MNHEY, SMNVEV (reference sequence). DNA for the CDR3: TGTGCCAGCAGTTTGGAATCCAGGGGCTCCTACAATGAGCAGTTCTTC. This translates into CASSLESRGSYNEQFF.

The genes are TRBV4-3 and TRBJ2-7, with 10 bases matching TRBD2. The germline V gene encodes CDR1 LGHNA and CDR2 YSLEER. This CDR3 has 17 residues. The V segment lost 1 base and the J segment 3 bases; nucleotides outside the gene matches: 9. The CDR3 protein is CASSQGASGGHDYEQYF. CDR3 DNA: TGCGCCAGCAGCCAAGGCGCTAGCGGGGGACACGACTACGAGCAGTACTTC.

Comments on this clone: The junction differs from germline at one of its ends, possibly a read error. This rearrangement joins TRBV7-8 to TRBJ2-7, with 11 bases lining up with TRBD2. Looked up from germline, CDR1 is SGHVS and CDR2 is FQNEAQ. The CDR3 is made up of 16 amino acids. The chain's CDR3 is CASSLSGTSGAYQQYF. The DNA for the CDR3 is TGTGCCAGCAGCTTAAGTGGGACTAGCGGAGCCTACCAGCAGTACTTC.

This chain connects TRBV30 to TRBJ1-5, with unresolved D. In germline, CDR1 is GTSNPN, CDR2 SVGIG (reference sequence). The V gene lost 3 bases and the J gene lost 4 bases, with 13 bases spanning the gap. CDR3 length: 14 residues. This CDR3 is CAWRGGGPNQPQHF. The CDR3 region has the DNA TGTGCCTGGAGAGGAGGCGGTCCGAATCAGCCCCAGCATTTT. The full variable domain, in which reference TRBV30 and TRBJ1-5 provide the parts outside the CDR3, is SQTIHQWPATLVQPVGSPLSLECTVEGTSNPNLYWYRQAAGRGLQLLFYSVGIGQISSEVPQNLSASRPQDRQFILSSKKLLLSDSGFYLCAWRGGGPNQPQHFGDGTRLSIL.

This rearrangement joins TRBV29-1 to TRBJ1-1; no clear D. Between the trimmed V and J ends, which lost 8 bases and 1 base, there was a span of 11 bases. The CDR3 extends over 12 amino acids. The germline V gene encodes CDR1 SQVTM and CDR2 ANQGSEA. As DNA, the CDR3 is TGCAGCCCCGAAGGAGCGAACACTGAAGCTTTCTTT. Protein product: CSPEGANTEAFF.

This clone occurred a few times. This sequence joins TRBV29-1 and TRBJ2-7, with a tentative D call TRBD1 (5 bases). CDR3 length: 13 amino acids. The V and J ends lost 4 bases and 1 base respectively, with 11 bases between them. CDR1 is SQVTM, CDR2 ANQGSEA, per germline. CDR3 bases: TGCAGCGTTGTAGCCGACAGTTCCTACGAGCAGTACTTC. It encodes CSVVADSSYEQYF.

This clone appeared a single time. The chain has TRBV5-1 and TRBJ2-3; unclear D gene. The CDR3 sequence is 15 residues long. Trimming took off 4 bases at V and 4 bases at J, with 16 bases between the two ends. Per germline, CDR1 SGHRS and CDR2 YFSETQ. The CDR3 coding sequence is TGCGCCAGCAGCGCTGGTAGGAGTGGCGCAGATACGCAGTATTTT. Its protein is CASSAGRSGADTQYF.

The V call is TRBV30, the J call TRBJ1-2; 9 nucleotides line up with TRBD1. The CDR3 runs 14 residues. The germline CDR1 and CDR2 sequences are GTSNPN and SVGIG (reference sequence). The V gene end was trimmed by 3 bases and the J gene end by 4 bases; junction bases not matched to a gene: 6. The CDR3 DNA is TGTGCCTGGAGAGGGACAGGGAGCATCTATGGCTACACCTTC. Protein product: CAWRGTGSIYGYTF.

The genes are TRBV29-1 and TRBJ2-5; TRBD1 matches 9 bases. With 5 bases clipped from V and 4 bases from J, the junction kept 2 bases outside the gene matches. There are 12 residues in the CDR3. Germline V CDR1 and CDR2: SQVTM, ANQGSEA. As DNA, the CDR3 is TGCAGCGTTTTGGGACAGGGAGAGACCCAGTACTTC. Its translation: CSVLGQGETQYF.

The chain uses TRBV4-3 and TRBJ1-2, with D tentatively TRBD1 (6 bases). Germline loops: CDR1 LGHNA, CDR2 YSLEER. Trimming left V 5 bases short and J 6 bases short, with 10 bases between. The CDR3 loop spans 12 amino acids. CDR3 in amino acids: CASSGQYHGYTF. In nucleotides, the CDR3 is TGCGCCAGCAGCGGACAGTACCATGGCTACACCTTC.

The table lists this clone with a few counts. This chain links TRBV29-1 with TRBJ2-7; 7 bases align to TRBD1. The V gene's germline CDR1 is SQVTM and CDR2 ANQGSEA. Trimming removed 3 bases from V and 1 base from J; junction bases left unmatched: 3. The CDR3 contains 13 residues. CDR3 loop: CSVERTGSYEQYF. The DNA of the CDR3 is TGCAGCGTTGAGAGGACAGGATCCTACGAGCAGTACTTC.

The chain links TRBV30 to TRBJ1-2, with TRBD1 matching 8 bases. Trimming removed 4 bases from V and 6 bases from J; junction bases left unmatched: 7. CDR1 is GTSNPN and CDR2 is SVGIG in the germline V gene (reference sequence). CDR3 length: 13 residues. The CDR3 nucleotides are TGTGCCTGGATCCCGACAGGGGCCCATGGCTACACCTTC. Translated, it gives CAWIPTGAHGYTF.

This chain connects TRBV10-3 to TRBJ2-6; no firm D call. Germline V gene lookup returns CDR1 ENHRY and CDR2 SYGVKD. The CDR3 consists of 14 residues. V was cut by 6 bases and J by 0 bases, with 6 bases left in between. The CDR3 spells CAISDISGANVLTF. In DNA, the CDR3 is TGTGCCATCAGCGACATCTCTGGGGCCAACGTCCTGACTTTC.

Here the CDR3 DNA reads TGCGCCAGCAGCTGGGGACAGGCGAACACTGAAGCTTTCTTT. This translates into CASSWGQANTEAFF. This chain connects TRBV5-1 to TRBJ1-1; TRBD1 matches 8 bases. The germline V gene has CDR1 SGHRS and CDR2 YFSETQ. The J segment lost 1 base and the V segment lost 3 bases, leaving 2 bases of the junction unmatched. The CDR3 extends over 14 amino acids.

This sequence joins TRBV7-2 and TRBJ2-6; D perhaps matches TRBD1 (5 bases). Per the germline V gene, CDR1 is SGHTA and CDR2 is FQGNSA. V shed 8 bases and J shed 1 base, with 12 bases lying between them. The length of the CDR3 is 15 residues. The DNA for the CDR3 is TGTGCCAGCGGCATAAGGGGATCTGGGGCCAACGTCCTGACTTTC. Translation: CASGIRGSGANVLTF.

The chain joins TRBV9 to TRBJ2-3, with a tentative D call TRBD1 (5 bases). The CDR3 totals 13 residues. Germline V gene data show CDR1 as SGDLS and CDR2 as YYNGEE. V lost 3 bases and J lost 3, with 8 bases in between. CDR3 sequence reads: CASSARATDTQYF. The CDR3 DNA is TGTGCCAGCAGCGCCAGGGCGACAGATACGCAGTATTTT.

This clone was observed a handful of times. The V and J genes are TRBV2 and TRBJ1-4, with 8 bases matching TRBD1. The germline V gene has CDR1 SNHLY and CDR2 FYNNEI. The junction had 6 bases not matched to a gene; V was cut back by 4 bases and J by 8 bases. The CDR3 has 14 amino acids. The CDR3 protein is CASSADRGGEKLFF. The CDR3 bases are TGTGCCAGCAGTGCTGACAGGGGTGGCGAAAAACTGTTTTTT.

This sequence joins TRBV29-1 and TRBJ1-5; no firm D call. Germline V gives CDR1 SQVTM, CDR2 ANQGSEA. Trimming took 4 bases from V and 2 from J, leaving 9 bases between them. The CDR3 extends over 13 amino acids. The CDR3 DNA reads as TGCAGCGTTGGGGGTTTGGGCAATCAGCCCCAGCATTTT. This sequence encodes CSVGGLGNQPQHF. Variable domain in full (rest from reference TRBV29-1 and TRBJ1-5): SAVISQKPSRDICQRGTSLTIQCQVDSQVTMMFWYRQQPGQSLTLIATANQGSEATYESGFVIDKFPISRPNLTFSTLTVSNMSPEDSSIYLCSVGGLGNQPQHFGDGTRLSIL.

CDR3 sequence (DNA): TGTGCCACCAGCAGAGTAGGTGATAATCAGCCCCAGCATTTT. Encoded protein: CATSRVGDNQPQHF. The V and J genes are TRBV15 and TRBJ1-5; D not certain. The length of the CDR3 is 14 residues. V lost 1 base and J lost 4, with 8 bases in between. The germline V gene encodes CDR1 LNHNV and CDR2 YYDKDF (reference sequence).

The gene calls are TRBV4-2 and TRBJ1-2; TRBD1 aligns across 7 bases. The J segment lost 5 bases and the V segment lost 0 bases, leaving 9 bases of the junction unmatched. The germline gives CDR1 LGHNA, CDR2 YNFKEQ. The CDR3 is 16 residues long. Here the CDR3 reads CASSQDPGTVGYGYTF. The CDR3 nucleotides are TGTGCCAGCAGCCAAGATCCCGGGACAGTAGGGTATGGCTACACCTTC.

The CDR3 DNA reads as TGTGCCAGTAGTCCCGGCCGCGCGAGGACTTTCTTT. This translates into CASSPGRARTFF. The V gene is TRBV19, the J gene TRBJ1-1; no clear D. V dropped 5 bases and J dropped 12 bases, with 16 bases sitting between them. The germline V gene has CDR1 LNHDA and CDR2 SQIVND (reference sequence). There are 12 residues in the CDR3.

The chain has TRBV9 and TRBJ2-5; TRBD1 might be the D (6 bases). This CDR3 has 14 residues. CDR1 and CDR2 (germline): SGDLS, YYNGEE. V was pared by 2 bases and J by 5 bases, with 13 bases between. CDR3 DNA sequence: TGTGCCAGCAGCGTTAACACAGGGCTGGAGACCCAGTACTTC. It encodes CASSVNTGLETQYF.

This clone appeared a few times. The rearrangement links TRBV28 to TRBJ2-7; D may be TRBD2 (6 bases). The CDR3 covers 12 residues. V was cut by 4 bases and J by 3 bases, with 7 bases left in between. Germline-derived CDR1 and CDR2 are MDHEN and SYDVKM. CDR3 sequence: CASSSEGYEQYF. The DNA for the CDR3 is TGTGCCAGCAGTTCGGAGGGCTACGAGCAGTACTTC. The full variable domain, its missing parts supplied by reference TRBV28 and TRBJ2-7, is DVKVTQSSRYLVKRTGEKVFLECVQDMDHENMFWYRQDPGLGLRLIYFSYDVKMKEKGDIPEGYSVSREKKERFSLILESASTNQTSMYLCASSSEGYEQYFGPGTRLTVT.

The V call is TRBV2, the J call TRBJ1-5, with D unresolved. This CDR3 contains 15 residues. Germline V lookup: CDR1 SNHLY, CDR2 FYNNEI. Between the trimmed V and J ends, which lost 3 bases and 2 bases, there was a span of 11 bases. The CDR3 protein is CASSESSGGNQPQHF. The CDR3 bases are TGTGCCAGCAGTGAGTCGTCAGGCGGCAATCAGCCCCAGCATTTT. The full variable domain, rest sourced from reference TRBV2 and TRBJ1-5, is EPEVTQTPSHQVTQMGQEVILRCVPISNHLYFYWYRQILGQKVEFLVSFYNNEISEKSEIFDDQFSVERPDGSNFTLKIRSTKLEDSAMYFCASSESSGGNQPQHFGDGTRLSIL.

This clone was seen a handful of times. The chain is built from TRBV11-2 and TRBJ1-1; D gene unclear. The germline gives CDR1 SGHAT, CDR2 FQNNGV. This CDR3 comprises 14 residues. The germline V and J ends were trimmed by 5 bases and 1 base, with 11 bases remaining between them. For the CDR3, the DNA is TGTGCCAGCAGCCCAACTGCAGGGAACACTGAAGCTTTCTTT. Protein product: CASSPTAGNTEAFF.

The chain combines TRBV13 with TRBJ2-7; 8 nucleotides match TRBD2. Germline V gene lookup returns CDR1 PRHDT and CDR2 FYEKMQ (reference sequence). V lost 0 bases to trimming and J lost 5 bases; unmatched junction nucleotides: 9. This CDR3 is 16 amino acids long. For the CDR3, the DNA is TGTGCCAGCAGCTTAGGCGGGGGACTAGAGACCCACGAGCAGTACTTC. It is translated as CASSLGGGLETHEQYF.

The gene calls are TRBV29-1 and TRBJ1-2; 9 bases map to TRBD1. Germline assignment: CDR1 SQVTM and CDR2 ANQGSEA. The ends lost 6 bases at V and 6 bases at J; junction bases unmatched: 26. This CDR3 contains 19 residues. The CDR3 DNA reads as TGCAGCGTCGGAAGCAGTCGCCCGGGACAGGGCAGGTGGAACGATGGCTACACCTTC. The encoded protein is CSVGSSRPGQGRWNDGYTF.

DNA for the CDR3: TGTGCCTGGAACCCGACAGGGGCTGGAAACACCATATATTTT. Its protein product is CAWNPTGAGNTIYF. V gene TRBV30 combines with J gene TRBJ1-3, with 8 bases aligning to TRBD1. Per germline, CDR1 GTSNPN and CDR2 SVGIG (reference sequence). V gave up 4 bases and J gave up 2 bases; unmatched junction bases: 4. The CDR3 consists of 14 residues.